These T cell receptor beta chains were read from a single sample in a study of cytomegalovirus exposure and HLA in healthy donors. Assay: immunoSEQ multiplex PCR; the TCRdb copy retains only in-frame clones and omits some. There are under 110,000 clones in the sample; about three quarters occur only once, and around 5.8% lies in the top ten. The sequencing input was PBMCs. The receptor source for this set is a woman in her fifties or sixties in good health and CMV-seropositive. Each CDR3 is given with its conserved first and last residue. A D gene is named only where the DNA matches it firmly. Clone size is given for some rows only: seen once, a few or many times, or a class if the clone is expanded.

V: TRBV4-3; size: .; D: TRBD2; J: TRBJ2-5; DNA: TGCGCCAGCAGCCCAGGACTAGCGGGGAAGGAGACCCAGTACTTC; CDR3: CASSPGLAGKETQYF
V: TRBV19; size: once; D: TRBD2; J: TRBJ2-3; DNA: TGTGCCAGTAGGTTGTTAGCGGGGGAGGAAGGTACGCAGTATTTT; CDR3: CASRLLAGEEGTQYF
V: TRBV6-1; size: .; D: TRBD1; J: TRBJ1-2; DNA: TGTGCCAGCAGTCTTCCGGGACAGATATATGGCTACACCTTC; CDR3: CASSLPGQIYGYTF
V: TRBV14; size: .; D: .; J: TRBJ1-2; DNA: TGTGCCAGCAGCCTTGAGCGGAAACAAGGCTACACCTTC; CDR3: CASSLERKQGYTF
V: TRBV4-2; size: .; D: TRBD2; J: TRBJ2-5; DNA: TGTGCCAGCAGCCAAGAAATAGGACTAGCGGGGGACCAAGAGACCCAGTACTTC; CDR3: CASSQEIGLAGDQETQYF
V: TRBV19; size: .; D: .; J: TRBJ1-1; DNA: TGTGCCAGTAGTGCCAAAACAGGGCCCAACCGCTTGAACACTGAAGCTTTCTTT; CDR3: CASSAKTGPNRLNTEAFF
V: TRBV7-9; size: .; D: .; J: TRBJ2-1; DNA: TGTGCCAGCACCGCGGGGGCACTGGAGTTCTTC; CDR3: CASTAGALEFF
V: TRBV10-2; size: once; D: .; J: TRBJ1-1; DNA: TGCGCCAGCACCTCCGATCGGAGGAACACTGAAGCTTTCTTT; CDR3: CASTSDRRNTEAFF
V: TRBV9; size: .; D: TRBD2; J: TRBJ2-3; DNA: TGTGCCAGCAGCGTAGACAGTCTAGCGGGGGTTAAAGATACGCAGTATTTT; CDR3: CASSVDSLAGVKDTQYF
V: TRBV6-5; size: .; D: TRBD1; J: TRBJ1-2; DNA: TGTGCCAGCAGTTACCCGACAGGGGTAGGCTACACCTTC; CDR3: CASSYPTGVGYTF
V: TRBV2; size: .; D: .; J: TRBJ2-7; DNA: TGTGCCAGCAGCTTGTCGGGTGGGTTATCCTACGAGCAGTACTTC; CDR3: CASSLSGGLSYEQYF
V: TRBV25-1; size: .; D: TRBD1; J: TRBJ1-1; DNA: TGTGCCACCAGACTCCGGGACAGCACTGAAGCTTTCTTT; CDR3: CATRLRDSTEAFF
V: TRBV7-2; size: .; D: .; J: TRBJ2-7; DNA: TGTGCCAGCTGCTTGATGGCCAGCTCCTACGAGCAGTACTTC; CDR3: CASCLMASSYEQYF
V: TRBV9; size: .; D: TRBD1; J: TRBJ1-3; DNA: TGTGCCAGCAGCTCAGGGGGAACACAGAGCTCTGGAAACACCATATATTTT; CDR3: CASSSGGTQSSGNTIYF
V: TRBV4-2; size: .; D: .; J: TRBJ2-1; DNA: TGTGCCAGCAGCCAAGTGGGCGTGTCCAATGAGCAGTTCTTC; CDR3: CASSQVGVSNEQFF